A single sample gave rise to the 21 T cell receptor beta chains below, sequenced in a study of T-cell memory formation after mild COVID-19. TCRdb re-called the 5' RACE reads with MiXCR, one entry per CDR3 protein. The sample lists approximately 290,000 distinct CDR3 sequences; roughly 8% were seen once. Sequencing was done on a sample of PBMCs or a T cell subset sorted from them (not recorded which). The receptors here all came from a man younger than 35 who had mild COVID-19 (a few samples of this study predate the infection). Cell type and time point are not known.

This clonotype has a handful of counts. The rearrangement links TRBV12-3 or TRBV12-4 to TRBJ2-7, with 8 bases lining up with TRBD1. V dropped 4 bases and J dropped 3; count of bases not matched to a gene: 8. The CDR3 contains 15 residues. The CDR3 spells CASSSRQGKRYEQYF. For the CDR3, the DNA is TGTGCCAGCAGTTCGCGACAGGGGAAACGCTACGAGCAGTACTTC.

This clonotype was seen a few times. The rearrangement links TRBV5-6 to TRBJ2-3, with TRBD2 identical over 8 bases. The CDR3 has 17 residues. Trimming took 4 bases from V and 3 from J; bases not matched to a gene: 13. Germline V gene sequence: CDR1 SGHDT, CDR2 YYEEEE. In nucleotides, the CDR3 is TGTGCCAGCAGCGACACCTCTCAGGGACTAGAAACAGATACGCAGTATTTT. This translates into CASSDTSQGLETDTQYF.

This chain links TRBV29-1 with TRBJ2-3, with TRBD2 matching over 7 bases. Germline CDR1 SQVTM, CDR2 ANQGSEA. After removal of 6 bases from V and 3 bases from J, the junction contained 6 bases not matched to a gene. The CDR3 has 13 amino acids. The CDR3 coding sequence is TGCAGCGTGGAGCGGGGCGGGACAGATACGCAGTATTTT. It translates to CSVERGGTDTQYF.

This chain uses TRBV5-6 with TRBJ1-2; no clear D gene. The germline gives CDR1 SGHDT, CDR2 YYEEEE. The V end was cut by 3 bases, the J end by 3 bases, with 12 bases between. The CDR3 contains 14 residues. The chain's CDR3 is CASSSIMTDYGYTF. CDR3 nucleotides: TGTGCCAGCAGCTCAATAATGACGGACTATGGCTACACCTTC.

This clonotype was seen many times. In DNA, the CDR3 is TGTGCCATCAGTGAGTCAGGGAAAGGGACTCATCAGCCCCAGCATTTT. It yields the protein CAISESGKGTHQPQHF. The chain is built from TRBV10-3 and TRBJ1-5; possible D gene TRBD1, 5 bases. Germline loops: CDR1 ENHRY, CDR2 SYGVKD. Trimming removed 0 bases at V and 5 bases at J, with 14 bases between. The CDR3 is 16 residues long.

In nucleotides, the CDR3 is TGCGCCAGCAGCCTTCAGAGTCTTAGCGGGGGAGCCACAGATACGCAGTATTTT. Translated: CASSLQSLSGGATDTQYF. The chain joins TRBV4-1 to TRBJ2-3; 9 bases align to TRBD2. This CDR3 region has 18 residues. Germline lookup yields CDR1 MGHRA and CDR2 YSYEKL. V shed 4 bases, J shed 2 bases, and the junction held 13 bases outside the gene matches.

The CDR3 reads CSADGLRGSNEQFF. The CDR3 coding sequence is TGCAGTGCCGACGGACTGAGGGGTAGTAATGAGCAGTTCTTC. V usage is TRBV20-1 and J usage is TRBJ2-1; D may match TRBD1 or TRBD2 (5 bases each). The V and J ends lost 6 bases and 7 bases respectively, with 19 bases between them. The CDR3 is 14 residues long. CDR1 is DFQATT and CDR2 is SNEGSKA in the germline V gene (reference sequence).

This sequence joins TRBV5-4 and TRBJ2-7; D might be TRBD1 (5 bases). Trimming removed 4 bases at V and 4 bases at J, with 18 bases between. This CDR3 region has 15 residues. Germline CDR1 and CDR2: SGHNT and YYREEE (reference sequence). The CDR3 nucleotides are TGTGCCAGCAGCCTCGGCAGGGTGGGCCCTTACGAGCAGTACTTC. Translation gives CASSLGRVGPYEQYF.

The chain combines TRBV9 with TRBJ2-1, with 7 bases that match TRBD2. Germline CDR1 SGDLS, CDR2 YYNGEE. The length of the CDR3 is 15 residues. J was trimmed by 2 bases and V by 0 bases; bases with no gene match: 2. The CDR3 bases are TGTGCCAGCAGCGTAGATGGGGGGGCCTACAATGAGCAGTTCTTC. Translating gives CASSVDGGAYNEQFF.

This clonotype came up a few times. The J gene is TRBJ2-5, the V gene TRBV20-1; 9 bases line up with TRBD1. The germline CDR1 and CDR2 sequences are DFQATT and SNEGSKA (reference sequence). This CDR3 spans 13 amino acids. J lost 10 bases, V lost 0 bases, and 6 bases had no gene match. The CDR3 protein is CSARDPATGGQYF. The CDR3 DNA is TGCAGTGCTAGAGATCCGGCGACAGGGGGCCAGTACTTC.

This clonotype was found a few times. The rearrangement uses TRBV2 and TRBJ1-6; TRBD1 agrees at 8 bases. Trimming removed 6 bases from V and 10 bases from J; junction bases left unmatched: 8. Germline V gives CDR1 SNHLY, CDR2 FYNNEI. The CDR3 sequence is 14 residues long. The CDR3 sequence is CASRWTGSLSPLHF. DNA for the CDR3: TGTGCCAGCAGATGGACAGGGAGTTTGTCACCCCTCCACTTT.

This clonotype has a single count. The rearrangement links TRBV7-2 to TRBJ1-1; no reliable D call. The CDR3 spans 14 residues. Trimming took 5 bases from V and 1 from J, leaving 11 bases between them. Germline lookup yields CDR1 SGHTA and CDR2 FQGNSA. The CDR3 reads CASSRRAGNTEAFF. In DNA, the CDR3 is TGTGCCAGCAGCCGACGGGCAGGGAACACTGAAGCTTTCTTT.

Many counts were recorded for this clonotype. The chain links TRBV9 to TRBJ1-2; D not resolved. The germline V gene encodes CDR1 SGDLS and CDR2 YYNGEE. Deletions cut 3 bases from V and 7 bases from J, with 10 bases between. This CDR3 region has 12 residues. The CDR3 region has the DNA TGTGCCAGCAGCGACGGGTTAACTGGCTACACCTTC. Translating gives CASSDGLTGYTF.

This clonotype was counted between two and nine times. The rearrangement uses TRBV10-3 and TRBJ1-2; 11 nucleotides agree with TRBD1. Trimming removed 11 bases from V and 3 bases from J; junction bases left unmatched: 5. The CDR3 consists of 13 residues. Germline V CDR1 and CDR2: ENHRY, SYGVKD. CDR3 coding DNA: TGTGCCGTGGGACAGGGGGTCGACTATGGCTACACCTTC. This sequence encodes CAVGQGVDYGYTF.

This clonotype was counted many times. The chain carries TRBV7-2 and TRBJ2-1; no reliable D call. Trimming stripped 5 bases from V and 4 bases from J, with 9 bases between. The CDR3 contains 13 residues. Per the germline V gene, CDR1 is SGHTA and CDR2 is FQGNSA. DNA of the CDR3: TGTGCCAGCAGCCCACTGGGGTACAATGAGCAGTTCTTC. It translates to CASSPLGYNEQFF.

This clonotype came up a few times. CDR3: CAVGGHTDTQYF. The CDR3 nucleotides read TGTGCCGTCGGGGGTCACACAGATACGCAGTATTTT. The J gene is TRBJ2-3, the V gene TRBV10-3; D perhaps matches TRBD2 (6 bases). Deletions cut 11 bases from V and 2 bases from J, with 11 bases between. Germline values: CDR1 ENHRY, CDR2 SYGVKD. This CDR3 spans 12 amino acids.

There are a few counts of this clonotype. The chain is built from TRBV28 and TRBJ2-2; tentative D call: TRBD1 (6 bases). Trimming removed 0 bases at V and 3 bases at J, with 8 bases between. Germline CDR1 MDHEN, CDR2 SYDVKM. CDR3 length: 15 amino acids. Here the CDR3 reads CASSLWGAYTGELFF. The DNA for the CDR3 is TGTGCCAGCAGTTTATGGGGGGCGTACACCGGGGAGCTGTTTTTT.

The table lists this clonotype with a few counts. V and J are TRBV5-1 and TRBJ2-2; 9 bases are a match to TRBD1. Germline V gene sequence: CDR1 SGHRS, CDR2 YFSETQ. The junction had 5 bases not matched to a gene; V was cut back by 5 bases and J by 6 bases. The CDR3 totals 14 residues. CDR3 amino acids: CASRAGTGPGELFF. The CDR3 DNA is TGCGCCAGCAGAGCCGGGACAGGGCCCGGGGAGCTGTTTTTT. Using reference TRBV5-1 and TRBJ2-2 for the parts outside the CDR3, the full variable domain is KAGVTQTPRYLIKTRGQQVTLSCSPISGHRSVSWYQQTPGQGLQFLFEYFSETQRNKGNFPGRFSGRQFSNSRSEMNVSTLELGDSALYLCASRAGTGPGELFFGEGSRLTVL.

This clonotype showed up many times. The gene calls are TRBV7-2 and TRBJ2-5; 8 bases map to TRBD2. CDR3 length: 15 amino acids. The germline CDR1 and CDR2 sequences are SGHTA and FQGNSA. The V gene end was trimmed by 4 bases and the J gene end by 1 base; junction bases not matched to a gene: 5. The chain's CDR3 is CASSSSGLTQETQYF. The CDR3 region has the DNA TGTGCCAGCAGCTCTAGCGGGCTGACCCAAGAGACCCAGTACTTC.

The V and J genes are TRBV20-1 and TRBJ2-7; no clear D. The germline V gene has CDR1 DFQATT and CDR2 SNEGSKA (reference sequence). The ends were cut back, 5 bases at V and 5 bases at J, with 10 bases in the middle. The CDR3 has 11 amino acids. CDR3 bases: TGCAGTGCTGGGATAGTGAACGAGCAGTACTTC. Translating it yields CSAGIVNEQYF.

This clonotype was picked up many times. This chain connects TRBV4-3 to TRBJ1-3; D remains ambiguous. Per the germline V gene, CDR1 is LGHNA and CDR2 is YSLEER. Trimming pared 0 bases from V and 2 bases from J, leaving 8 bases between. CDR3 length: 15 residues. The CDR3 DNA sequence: TGCGCCAGCAGCCAAGATCGGACGGCTGGAAACACCATATATTTT. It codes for CASSQDRTAGNTIYF.